These T cell receptor beta chains were read from a single sample in a study of T cell responses to AZD1222 COVID-19 vaccine. Sequencing was performed with immunoSEQ multiplex PCR; in TCRdb, only in-frame clones are kept and a portion is missing. This sample yields over 150,000 clones, of which 88% are seen a single time; roughly 0.49% belongs to the top ten. This material consisted of peripheral blood, taken on day 0 of AZD1222 vaccination. These receptor sequences come from an adult in good health. CDR3s include the opening cysteine and the closing phenylalanine or tryptophan. A D gene is named only where the DNA matches it firmly. Part of the rows lack a size; the others show once, few, many or a class for expanded clones.

v_gene,d_gene,abundance,j_gene,CDR3aa,CDR3nt
TRBV9,.,once,TRBJ1-5,CASSGTGGGQPQHF,TGTGCCAGCAGCGGGACGGGTGGGGGTCAGCCCCAGCATTTT
TRBV6-2/TRBV6-3,.,once,TRBJ2-7,CASSSQGYEQYF,TGTGCCAGCAGTTCCCAGGGCTACGAGCAGTACTTC
TRBV12-3/TRBV12-4,.,.,TRBJ2-7,CASSLSSTYEQYF,TGTGCCAGCAGTTTATCTTCCACCTACGAGCAGTACTTC
TRBV7-9,.,few,TRBJ1-1,CASSLFGLPNTEAFF,TGTGCCAGCAGCTTATTCGGACTGCCCAACACTGAAGCTTTCTTT
TRBV18,.,few,TRBJ1-1,CASSPKVITKGYNTEAFF,TGTGCCAGCTCACCAAAAGTCATAACGAAAGGGTATAACACTGAAGCTTTCTTT
TRBV27,.,.,TRBJ2-3,CASSLTDGPDTQYF,TGTGCCAGCAGTTTAACCGACGGCCCCGATACGCAGTATTTT
TRBV6-5,.,.,TRBJ1-1,CASTSARGYTEAFF,TGTGCCAGCACTTCGGCCCGGGGTTATACTGAAGCTTTCTTT
TRBV7-8,TRBD2,.,TRBJ2-2,CASSPGLAGGITTGELFF,TGTGCCAGCAGCCCGGGACTAGCGGGAGGAATCACAACCGGGGAGCTGTTTTTT
TRBV6-2/TRBV6-3,TRBD1,.,TRBJ1-2,CASSYSNRGNGYTF,TGTGCCAGCAGTTACTCGAACAGGGGGAACGGCTACACCTTC
TRBV30,.,.,TRBJ1-1,CACTPGSQYTEAFF,TGTGCCTGTACTCCGGGCAGTCAGTACACTGAAGCTTTCTTT
TRBV30,.,few,TRBJ1-5,CAWAGGGQPQHF,TGTGCCTGGGCCGGAGGGGGTCAGCCCCAGCATTTT
TRBV6-5,.,.,TRBJ1-4,CASSYSNPTNEKLFF,TGTGCCAGCAGTTACTCGAATCCAACTAATGAAAAACTGTTTTTT
TRBV6-5,.,.,TRBJ1-2,CASRLGGGMEGYTF,TGTGCCAGCAGACTCGGGGGAGGGATGGAAGGCTACACCTTC
TRBV18,TRBD1,.,TRBJ1-3,CASSQSGTATGNTIYF,TGTGCCAGCTCCCAATCAGGGACAGCAACTGGAAACACCATATATTTT
TRBV5-1,TRBD2,.,TRBJ2-7,CASSSNGGNEQYF,TGCGCCAGCAGCTCCAACGGGGGGAACGAGCAGTACTTC
TRBV3-1/TRBV3-2,.,.,TRBJ2-3,CASSQEASVPTDTQYF,TGTGCCAGCAGCCAAGAAGCTAGTGTCCCAACAGATACGCAGTATTTT
TRBV3-1/TRBV3-2,.,.,TRBJ2-7,CASSPSGPGVIEQYF,TGTGCCAGCAGCCCTTCGGGGCCAGGAGTAATCGAGCAGTACTTC
TRBV5-8,.,.,TRBJ1-5,CASSFKGGTGQPQHF,TGTGCCAGCAGCTTTAAGGGGGGGACGGGTCAGCCCCAGCATTTT
TRBV11-2,.,.,TRBJ1-1,CASSYRSNTEAFF,TGTGCCAGCAGCTATCGGTCGAACACTGAAGCTTTCTTT
TRBV5-1,TRBD1,few,TRBJ2-5,CASGPQQGAYETQYF,TGCGCCAGCGGTCCACAACAGGGGGCCTATGAGACCCAGTACTTC
TRBV27,.,once,TRBJ2-1,CASTPGTRLTEQFF,TGTGCCAGCACTCCCGGGACTCGTCTTACCGAGCAGTTCTTC
TRBV7-9,.,.,TRBJ1-1,CASSFSSLDTEAFF,TGTGCCAGCAGCTTCTCCTCCTTAGACACTGAAGCTTTCTTT
TRBV6-5,TRBD1,.,TRBJ1-1,CASSYMDRGTEAFF,TGTGCCAGCAGTTACATGGACAGGGGAACTGAAGCTTTCTTT
TRBV9,TRBD2,.,TRBJ2-3,CASSAGGIGGAGVTDTQYF,TGTGCCAGCAGCGCAGGCGGTATCGGTGGAGCGGGGGTCACAGATACGCAGTATTTT
TRBV19,.,.,TRBJ1-2,CASKTGEGLKTGYTF,TGTGCCAGTAAGACGGGGGAGGGCCTAAAGACTGGCTACACCTTC
TRBV24-1,TRBD1,.,TRBJ2-2,CATSAARGQGLNTGELFF,TGTGCCACCAGTGCCGCCCGGGGACAGGGTTTAAACACCGGGGAGCTGTTTTTT
TRBV6-5,.,.,TRBJ2-2,CASRGTGELFF,TGTGCCAGCAGAGGGACCGGGGAGCTGTTTTTT
TRBV11-1,TRBD1,.,TRBJ2-7,CASSAGQVWGGEQYF,TGTGCCAGCAGCGCCGGACAGGTGTGGGGTGGGGAGCAGTACTTC
TRBV18,TRBD1,.,TRBJ1-4,CASSRAGGAGEKLFF,TGTGCCAGCTCTCGAGCAGGGGGCGCAGGTGAAAAACTGTTTTTT
TRBV20-1,.,once,TRBJ2-3,CSAREAWEQYF,TGCAGTGCTAGAGAGGCGTGGGAGCAGTATTTT
TRBV7-2,TRBD1,.,TRBJ2-1,CASSSGQGFDEQFF,TGTGCCAGCAGCTCGGGACAGGGTTTCGATGAGCAGTTCTTC
TRBV11-1,.,once,TRBJ1-1,CASSLASLGQSEAFF,TGTGCCAGCAGCTTAGCGAGCCTGGGGCAGTCTGAAGCTTTCTTT
TRBV11-2,TRBD1,.,TRBJ2-6,CASSTSDRGSGANVLTF,TGTGCCAGCAGCACCTCGGACAGGGGTTCCGGGGCCAACGTCCTGACTTTC
TRBV24-1,.,few,TRBJ2-2,CATSDLQFGGTGELFF,TGTGCCACCAGTGATTTGCAGTTCGGCGGGACCGGGGAGCTGTTTTTT
TRBV23-1,.,.,TRBJ1-1,CASSQAGGGTEAFF,TGCGCCAGCAGTCAAGCCGGGGGTGGAACTGAAGCTTTCTTT
TRBV7-3,.,.,TRBJ2-1,CASSLGGVNEQFF,TGTGCCAGCAGCTTAGGGGGAGTAAATGAGCAGTTCTTC
TRBV7-7,TRBD2,few,TRBJ2-2,CASSVTSGVTGELFF,TGTGCTAGCAGCGTGACTAGCGGGGTCACCGGGGAGCTGTTTTTT
TRBV27,.,.,TRBJ2-5,CASSLARRETQYF,TGTGCCAGCAGTTTAGCAAGGCGGGAGACCCAGTACTTC
TRBV6-1,TRBD1,.,TRBJ2-7,CASRTGGDEQYF,TGTGCCAGCAGAACAGGGGGTGACGAGCAGTACTTC
TRBV28,.,.,TRBJ2-7,CASSSPRTSHYEQYF,TGTGCCAGCAGTTCACCCCGGACCTCACACTACGAGCAGTACTTC
TRBV2,.,.,TRBJ1-1,CASRGHAGISRTEAFF,TGTGCCAGCAGGGGCCACGCAGGGATCTCGAGGACTGAAGCTTTCTTT
TRBV7-3,TRBD1,.,TRBJ2-4,CASSLTTPGQENIQYF,TGTGCCAGCAGCTTAACTACCCCGGGACAGGAAAACATTCAGTACTTC
TRBV12-3/TRBV12-4,.,.,TRBJ2-3,CASSLGGAHTQYF,TGTGCCAGCAGTTTAGGGGGGGCGCATACGCAGTATTTT
TRBV10-1,.,.,TRBJ2-1,CASSDLGPLGNEQFF,TGCGCCAGCAGTGATTTAGGGCCCTTGGGCAATGAGCAGTTCTTC
TRBV28,.,.,TRBJ2-1,CASSLTSSYNEQFF,TGTGCCAGCAGTTTAACCAGCTCCTACAATGAGCAGTTCTTC
TRBV19,TRBD2,.,TRBJ2-3,CASSKTSGALTDTQYF,TGTGCCAGTAGTAAGACTAGCGGGGCCCTCACAGATACGCAGTATTTT
TRBV5-6,.,.,TRBJ2-7,CASSFGASYEQYF,TGTGCCAGCAGCTTTGGGGCCTCCTACGAGCAGTACTTC
TRBV4-3,TRBD1,.,TRBJ1-2,CASSQPGQGAYGYTF,TGCGCCAGCAGCCAACCGGGACAGGGGGCCTATGGCTACACCTTC
TRBV24-1,.,.,TRBJ2-1,CATGVWDEQFF,TGTGCCACAGGGGTCTGGGATGAGCAGTTCTTC
TRBV7-8,TRBD2,.,TRBJ2-1,CASSLLPGLAGSSYNEQFF,TGTGCCAGCAGCTTGCTACCGGGACTAGCGGGGAGCTCCTACAATGAGCAGTTCTTC